This T cell receptor beta chain was identified in a study of blood T cell repertoires in COVID-19. Some clones are missing from TCRdb's copy, which holds only in-frame ones; the method was immunoSEQ multiplex PCR. The sample gives 70,000 to 90,000 clones, approximately 82% of which show up once; 10% to 12% is in the top ten. Input material: peripheral blood. The sequence was collected from a human donor in a cohort sampled during active COVID-19.

CDR3 DNA: TGTGCCAGCAGCACCGTCCGGGATGGGCCCCAGCATTTT. Translated: CASSTVRDGPQHF. The chain links TRBV5-4 to TRBJ1-5, with D unresolved. This CDR3 region has 13 residues. V was cut by 4 bases and J by 9 bases, with 14 bases left in between. CDR1 SGHNT and CDR2 YYREEE come from the germline V gene (reference sequence).